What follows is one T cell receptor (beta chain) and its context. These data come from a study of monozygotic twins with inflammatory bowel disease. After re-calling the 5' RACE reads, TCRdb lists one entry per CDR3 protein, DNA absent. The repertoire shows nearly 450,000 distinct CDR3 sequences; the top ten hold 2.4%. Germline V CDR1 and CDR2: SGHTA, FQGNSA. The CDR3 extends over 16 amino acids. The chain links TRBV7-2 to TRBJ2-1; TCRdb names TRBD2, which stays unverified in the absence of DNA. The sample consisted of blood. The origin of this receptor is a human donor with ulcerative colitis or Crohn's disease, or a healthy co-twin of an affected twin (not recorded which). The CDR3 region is CASSFEAGGSYNEQFF. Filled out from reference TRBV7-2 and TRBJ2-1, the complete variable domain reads GAGVSQSPSNKVTEKGKDVELRCDPISGHTALYWYRQSLGQGLEFLIYFQGNSAPDKSGLPSDRFSAERTGGSVSTLTIQRTQQEDSAVYLCASSFEAGGSYNEQFFGPGTRLTVL.